A selection of T cell receptor beta chains follows, all from one sample in a study of CD8 T cells in ankylosing spondylitis. TCRdb itself ran the 5' RACE reads through MiXCR, one entry per CDR3 protein. The table has roughly 230,000 distinct CDR3 sequences, 18% seen once. Sequencing used blood, either unsorted or a sorted T cell fraction (not recorded which). These receptors came from a male donor with ankylosing spondylitis or in good health (not recorded which). CDR3s include the opening cysteine and the closing phenylalanine or tryptophan. D genes are given only for firm matches. The size entry is marked missing in some rows and otherwise reads once, few, many or a size class.

v_call	j_call	clone_size	d_call	cdr3_nt	cdr3_aa
TRBV5-6	TRBJ2-4	.	TRBD1	TGTGCCAGCAGCTTGGGGACAGGGGAAAACATTCAGTACTTC	CASSLGTGENIQYF
TRBV27	TRBJ2-1	.	TRBD2	TGTGCCAGCAGTTTAGGGAGACTAGCGTCGTACAATGAGCAGTTCTTC	CASSLGRLASYNEQFF
TRBV7-9	TRBJ2-5	few	.	TGTGCCAGCAGCTTCCGGGACGGGTACCAAGAGACCCAGTACTTC	CASSFRDGYQETQYF
TRBV29-1	TRBJ1-1	few	.	TGCAGCGTTGAGTGGCGGCGTGGCACTGAAGCTTTCTTT	CSVEWRRGTEAFF
TRBV10-3	TRBJ2-1	.	.	TGTGCCATCAGCTCGACTGTGAATGGCCCCAATGAGCAGTTCTTC	CAISSTVNGPNEQFF
TRBV12-3/TRBV12-4	TRBJ2-1	.	TRBD2	TGTGCCAGCAGTGGGGTCGCGAGCGGGGCATACAATGAGCAGTTCTTC	CASSGVASGAYNEQFF
TRBV12-3/TRBV12-4	TRBJ2-1	.	TRBD2	TGTGCCAGCAGTCCCGAGACTAGCGAGTACAATGAGCAGTTCTTC	CASSPETSEYNEQFF
TRBV29-1	TRBJ2-7	.	.	TGCAGCGTTGAAGTCGGCGTACCCTACGAGCAGTACTTC	CSVEVGVPYEQYF
TRBV29-1	TRBJ2-1	few	.	TGCAGCGTTCAGGGCGGCGGCCGGACTCTCAATGAGCAGTTCTTC	CSVQGGGRTLNEQFF
TRBV5-4	TRBJ2-1	once	TRBD2	TGTGCCAGCAGCCCTAGACTAGCGCGGGCCAGCTACAATGAGCAGTTCTTC	CASSPRLARASYNEQFF
TRBV5-4	TRBJ2-7	few	.	TGTGCCAGCAGCACCCTGGTGGGGAATGCCCCCTACGAGCAGTACTTC	CASSTLVGNAPYEQYF
TRBV4-1	TRBJ2-5	.	.	TGCGCCAGCAGCCAAGCCTCCGGGAGGACCCAGTACTTC	CASSQASGRTQYF
TRBV4-3	TRBJ1-5	few	.	TGCGCCAGCAGCCAAGATACCTCTCCTAGCGGCAATCAGCCCCAGCATTTT	CASSQDTSPSGNQPQHF
TRBV15	TRBJ2-7	few	.	TGTGCCACCAGCAGAGATGTAGAGTCCCTGTACGAGCAGTACTTC	CATSRDVESLYEQYF
TRBV10-3	TRBJ1-1	few	.	TGTGCCGCAGAGGGACACGCGAACACTGAAGCTTTCTTT	CAAEGHANTEAFF
TRBV4-1	TRBJ2-7	few	TRBD2	TGCGCCAGCAGCCAAGAGACTAGCGGGATTTACGAGCAGTACTTC	CASSQETSGIYEQYF
TRBV4-3	TRBJ2-1	few	.	TGCGCCAGCAGCGCGGTGCGGGGCTCCTACAATGAGCAGTTCTTC	CASSAVRGSYNEQFF
TRBV12-3/TRBV12-4	TRBJ2-5	.	.	TGTGCCAGCAGTTTGGTTAACGGGAGTAGCGAGACCCAGTACTTC	CASSLVNGSSETQYF
TRBV12-3/TRBV12-4	TRBJ2-7	.	.	TGTGCCAGCAATGACCCGCAAGGCTACGAGCAGTACTTC	CASNDPQGYEQYF
TRBV6-2/TRBV6-3	TRBJ2-2	.	TRBD1	TGTGCCAGCAGTTATGGGACAGTGGAGGCCGGGGAGCTGTTTTTT	CASSYGTVEAGELFF
TRBV4-1	TRBJ2-7	few	.	TGCGCCAGCAGCCAAGATGGATCCGTAAGGAGCTACGAGCAGTACTTC	CASSQDGSVRSYEQYF
TRBV6-5	TRBJ1-1	few	.	TGTGCCAGCAGTTACTCGAGCCCGAACACTGAAGCTTTCTTT	CASSYSSPNTEAFF
TRBV29-1	TRBJ2-3	few	TRBD1	TGCAGCGTGGCCGGGACAGGGATTGCAGATACGCAGTATTTT	CSVAGTGIADTQYF
TRBV3-1	TRBJ2-7	.	.	TGTGCCAGCAGCCAACCGTGGGGCAAAAACGGGTACGAGCAGTACTTC	CASSQPWGKNGYEQYF
TRBV4-3	TRBJ2-7	.	TRBD2	TGCGCCAGCAGCCAGTTAGCGGGTGGCCGCTACGAGCAGTACTTC	CASSQLAGGRYEQYF
TRBV7-2	TRBJ2-7	few	TRBD2	TGTGCCAGCAGCCCCGGACTAGCGGGAGGTTTATACGAGCAGTACTTC	CASSPGLAGGLYEQYF
TRBV29-1	TRBJ1-2	.	.	TGCAGCGTTGAAGAGGGCCAGGGGAACTATGGCTACACCTTC	CSVEEGQGNYGYTF
TRBV6-6	TRBJ2-5	.	.	TGTGCCAGCCAAAGAACTAGACAAGAGACCCAGTACTTC	CASQRTRQETQYF
TRBV6-4	TRBJ2-2	.	TRBD2	TGTGCCAGCAGTGACGCTAGCGGGAGGGATCACGGGGAGCTGTTTTTT	CASSDASGRDHGELFF
TRBV12-3/TRBV12-4	TRBJ2-1	few	.	TGTGCCAGCAGTTTAGGACAGACTTACAATGAGCAGTTCTTC	CASSLGQTYNEQFF
TRBV5-6	TRBJ2-7	few	TRBD1	TGTGCCAGCAGTTTTGGGACAGGACCTTCCTACGAGCAGTACTTC	CASSFGTGPSYEQYF
TRBV5-5	TRBJ2-5	.	TRBD2	TGTGCCAGCAGCTCCCTAGCGGAATCTAAGGAGACCCAGTACTTC	CASSSLAESKETQYF
TRBV9	TRBJ2-7	few	.	TGTGCCAGCAGCGCCACCCGGGTGGGGGACGAGCAGTACTTC	CASSATRVGDEQYF
TRBV10-3	TRBJ2-7	.	.	TGTGCCATCAGTGAGTCCGGGACCTACGAGCAGTACTTC	CAISESGTYEQYF
TRBV29-1	TRBJ2-5	many	.	TGCAGCGTTGATGGCGGAACTTTGTCGACCCAGTACTTC	CSVDGGTLSTQYF
TRBV4-3	TRBJ2-1	.	.	TGCGCCAGCAGCCAAGACCAGTATAATTACAACAATGAGCAGTTCTTC	CASSQDQYNYNNEQFF
TRBV19	TRBJ2-1	.	TRBD1	TGTGCCAGTAGTTACAGGGGGCCACTTGATTACAATGAGCAGTTCTTC	CASSYRGPLDYNEQFF
TRBV12-3/TRBV12-4	TRBJ2-1	few	TRBD2	TGTGCCAGCAGTCGACTAGCGCCCAATGAGCAGTTCTTC	CASSRLAPNEQFF
TRBV5-1	TRBJ2-7	.	.	TGCGCCAGCAGCTACAAACAGGGTTCCCACGAGCAGTACTTC	CASSYKQGSHEQYF
TRBV12-3/TRBV12-4	TRBJ2-1	few	.	TGTGCCAGCAGTTTTGGGGGAGGATACAATGAGCAGTTCTTC	CASSFGGGYNEQFF
TRBV12-3/TRBV12-4	TRBJ2-1	.	.	TGTGCCAGCAGTTTATCGAGGGTTCGGGAAGCTGAGCAGTTCTTC	CASSLSRVREAEQFF
TRBV5-6	TRBJ2-3	.	TRBD2	TGTGCCAGCAGCCTGTGGACTAGCGGGACGGCAGATACGCAGTATTTT	CASSLWTSGTADTQYF